Below, one TCR beta chain is given with its context. Under the authors' procedure: Estimated nucleated cell counts came from reference gene primer amplification. Some clones are missing from TCRdb's copy, which holds only in-frame ones; the method was immunoSEQ multiplex PCR. The V and J calls and clone size come from that table; D and trimming were worked out from the DNA. The sample yields 100,000 to 130,000 clones, 89% seen once. These data originate in a study of blood T cell repertoires in COVID-19. Looking at the study overall: Samples of COVID-19 (acute and convalescent) were obtained from the United States, Italy and Spain. In each case, the material was cDNA or gDNA derived from T cells, B-cell-depleted T cells, or PBMCs.

Trimming took 4 bases from V and 4 from J, leaving 13 bases between them. CDR1 LNHDA and CDR2 SQIVND come from the germline V gene (reference sequence). This CDR3 spans 14 amino acids. This receptor was obtained from a man between 35 and 55 years old with active or convalescent COVID-19. The chain combines TRBV19 with TRBJ1-2, with a tentative D call TRBD1 (6 bases). The specimen sequenced was peripheral blood. The CDR3 DNA reads as TGTGCCAGTAGTAACACAGGGAACCTCTATGGCTACACCTTC. As protein: CASSNTGNLYGYTF.